This TCR beta chain was observed in a study of cytomegalovirus exposure and HLA in healthy donors. Study-level background: About 85 million unique TCRs from HLA-typed donors were held in an early release of data.

Broader study findings: Presence/absence comparisons presumed near-even sequencing depth among donors. Reports described diagnosis of cytomegalovirus status by the classifier as highly specific and sensitive.

It was with 60 Vbeta and 13 Jbeta primers that the PCR ran. Data came from immunoSEQ multiplex PCR; TCRdb stores just in-frame clones and leaves some out. Its clone listing holds over 200,000 clones. V gave up 6 bases and J gave up 7 bases, with 18 bases separating them. From germline, CDR1 is MDHEN and CDR2 SYDVKM. The CDR3 sequence is 14 residues long. As for this clone: Antigen: not known.

The TCR comes from a woman aged 25-40 years in good health and CMV-seropositive. The V call is TRBV28, the J call TRBJ1-2, with D possibly being TRBD1 (5 bases). The sample comprised PBMCs. The CDR3 DNA follows: TGTGCCAGCAGCTCGGGGGGTTCTCCTTCTGGCTACACCTTC. The encoded protein is CASSSGGSPSGYTF.